This T cell receptor (beta chain) was documented in a study of blood T cells in healthy people across ages. The amount of total RNA extracted per sample was at least 6 micrograms. Together with a sample-barcoded 5' primer, a J-beta primer mix was included in a second PCR lasting about 7 to 11 cycles. A 12-random-nucleotide template-switch adaptor tagged each cDNA molecule. TCRdb reprocessed the 5' RACE reads with MiXCR, giving one entry per CDR3 protein. The sample comprises 450,000 to 600,000 distinct CDR3 sequences, 25% to 35% of which are singletons, and over 3.5% rests with the top ten. V was clipped by 5 bases and J by 4 bases, with 14 bases between them. The CDR3 has 14 amino acids. Germline CDR1 reads SGHVS; CDR2 reads FNYEAQ. These data also featured in a second study, about T cells of mothers and their children. That work contributes: Each 15 ul cDNA reaction used roughly 1.4 ug RNA; all RNA was used.

The rearrangement links TRBV7-6 to TRBJ1-2, with a weak D call TRBD1 (6 bases). Sequenced: blood. The receptor's source is a boy between 2 and 15 years old in good health. The CDR3 here is CASSPGQLAYGYTF. CDR3 bases: TGTGCCAGCAGCCCCGGACAGCTCGCCTATGGCTACACCTTC.